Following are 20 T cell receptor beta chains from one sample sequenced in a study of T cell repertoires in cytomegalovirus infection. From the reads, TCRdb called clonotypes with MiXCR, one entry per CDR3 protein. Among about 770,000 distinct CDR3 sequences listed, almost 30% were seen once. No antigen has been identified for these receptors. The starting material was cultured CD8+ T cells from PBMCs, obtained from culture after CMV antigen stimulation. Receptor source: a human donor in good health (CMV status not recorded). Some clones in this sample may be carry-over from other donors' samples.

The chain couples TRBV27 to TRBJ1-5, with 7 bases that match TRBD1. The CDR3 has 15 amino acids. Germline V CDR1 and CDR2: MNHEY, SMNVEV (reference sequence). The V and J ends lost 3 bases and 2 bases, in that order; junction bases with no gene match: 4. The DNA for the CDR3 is TGTGCCAGCAGTTTCTCAGGGGGGGGCAATCAGCCCCAGCATTTT. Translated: CASSFSGGGNQPQHF.

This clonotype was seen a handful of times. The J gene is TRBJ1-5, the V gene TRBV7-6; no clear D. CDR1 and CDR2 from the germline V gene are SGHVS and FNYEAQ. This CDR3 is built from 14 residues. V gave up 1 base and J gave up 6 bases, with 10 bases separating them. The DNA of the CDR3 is TGTGCCAGCAGCTTAGATGGGTTCGCTCAGCCCCAGCATTTT. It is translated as CASSLDGFAQPQHF.

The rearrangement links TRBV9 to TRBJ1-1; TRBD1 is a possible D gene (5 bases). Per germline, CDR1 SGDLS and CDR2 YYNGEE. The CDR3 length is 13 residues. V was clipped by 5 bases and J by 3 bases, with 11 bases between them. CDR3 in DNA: TGTGCCAGCAGAGGGAAGGGGTACACTGAAGCTTTCTTT. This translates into CASRGKGYTEAFF. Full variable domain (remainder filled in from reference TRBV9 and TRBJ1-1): DSGVTQTPKHLITATGQRVTLRCSPRSGDLSVYWYQQSLDQGLQFLIQYYNGEERAKGNILERFSAQQFPDLHSELNLSSLELGDSALYFCASRGKGYTEAFFGQGTRLTVV.

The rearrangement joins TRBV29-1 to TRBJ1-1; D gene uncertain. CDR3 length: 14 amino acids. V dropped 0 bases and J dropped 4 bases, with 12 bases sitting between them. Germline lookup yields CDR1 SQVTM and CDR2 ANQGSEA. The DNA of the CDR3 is TGCAGCGTTGAAGATCCCCAGGTTCGCACTGAAGCTTTCTTT. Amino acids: CSVEDPQVRTEAFF.

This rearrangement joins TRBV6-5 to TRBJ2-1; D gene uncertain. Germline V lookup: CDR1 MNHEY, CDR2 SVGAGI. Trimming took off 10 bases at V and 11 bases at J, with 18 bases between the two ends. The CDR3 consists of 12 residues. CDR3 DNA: TGTGCCACCACCCCTAGGGTAAATAAGCAGTTCTTC. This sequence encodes CATTPRVNKQFF.

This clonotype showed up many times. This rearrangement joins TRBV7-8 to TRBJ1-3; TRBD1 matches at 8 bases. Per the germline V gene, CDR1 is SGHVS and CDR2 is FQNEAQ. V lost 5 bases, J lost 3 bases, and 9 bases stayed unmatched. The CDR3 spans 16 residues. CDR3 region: CASSGADRVVGNTIYF. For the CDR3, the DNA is TGTGCCAGCAGCGGGGCGGACAGGGTGGTTGGAAACACCATATATTTT.

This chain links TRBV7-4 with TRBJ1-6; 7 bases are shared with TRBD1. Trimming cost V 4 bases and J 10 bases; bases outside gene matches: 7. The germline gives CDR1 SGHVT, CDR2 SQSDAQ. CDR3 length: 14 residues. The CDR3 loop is CASSSHTGESPLHF. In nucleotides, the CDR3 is TGTGCCAGCAGCTCACATACAGGGGAATCACCCCTCCACTTT.

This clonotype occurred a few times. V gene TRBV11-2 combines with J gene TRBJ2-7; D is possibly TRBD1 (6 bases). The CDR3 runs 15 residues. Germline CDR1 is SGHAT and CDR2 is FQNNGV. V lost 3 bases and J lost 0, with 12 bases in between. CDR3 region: CASSLQGSDSYEQYV. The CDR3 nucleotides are TGTGCCAGCAGCTTGCAGGGGTCAGACTCCTACGAGCAGTACGTC.

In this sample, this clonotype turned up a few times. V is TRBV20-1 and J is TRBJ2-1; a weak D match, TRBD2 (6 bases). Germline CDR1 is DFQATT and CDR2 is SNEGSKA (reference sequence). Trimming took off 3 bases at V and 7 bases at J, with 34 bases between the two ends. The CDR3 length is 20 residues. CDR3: CSASTNRDSEYASNRNEQFF. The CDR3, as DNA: TGCAGTGCTAGCACTAACCGGGACTCCGAATACGCTTCAAACCGGAATGAGCAGTTCTTC.

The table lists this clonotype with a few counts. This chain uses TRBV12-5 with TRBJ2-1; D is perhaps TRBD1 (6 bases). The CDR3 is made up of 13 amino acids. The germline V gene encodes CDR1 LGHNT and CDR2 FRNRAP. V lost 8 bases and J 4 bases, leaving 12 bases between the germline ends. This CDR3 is CASRQGWYNEQFF. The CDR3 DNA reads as TGTGCTAGTAGGCAGGGGTGGTACAATGAGCAGTTCTTC.

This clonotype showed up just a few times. The CDR3 region has the DNA TGTGCCAGCAGTTATGACCCCGGCTCTGGGGCCAACGTCCTGACTTTC. Protein product: CASSYDPGSGANVLTF. This chain links TRBV6-2 or TRBV6-3 with TRBJ2-6; D uncertain. The ends were cut back, 3 bases at V and 0 bases at J, with 9 bases in the middle. This CDR3 comprises 16 residues. The germline V gene has CDR1 MNHEY and CDR2 SVGEGT.

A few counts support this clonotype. Here the CDR3 DNA reads TGTGCCAGCAGTGAAGTAGCTCAGTGGTCCCACGAGCAGTACTTC. Protein product: CASSEVAQWSHEQYF. The rearrangement joins TRBV2 to TRBJ2-7; no reliable D call. The V gene's germline CDR1 is SNHLY and CDR2 FYNNEI. This CDR3 is 15 amino acids long. V was pared by 1 base and J by 5 bases, with 15 bases between.

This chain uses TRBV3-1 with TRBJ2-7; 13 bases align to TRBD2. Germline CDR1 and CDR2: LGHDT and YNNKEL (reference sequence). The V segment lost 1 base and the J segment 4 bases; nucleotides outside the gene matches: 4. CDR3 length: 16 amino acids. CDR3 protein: CASSQAGLAGRYEQYF. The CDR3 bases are TGTGCCAGCAGCCAAGCGGGACTAGCGGGGAGATACGAGCAGTACTTC.

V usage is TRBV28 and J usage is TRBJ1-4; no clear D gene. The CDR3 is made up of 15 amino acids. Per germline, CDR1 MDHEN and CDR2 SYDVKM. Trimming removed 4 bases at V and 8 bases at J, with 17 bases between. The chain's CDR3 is CASSSLRTLWEKLFF. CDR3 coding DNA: TGTGCCAGCAGTTCCCTGAGGACCCTATGGGAAAAACTGTTTTTT.

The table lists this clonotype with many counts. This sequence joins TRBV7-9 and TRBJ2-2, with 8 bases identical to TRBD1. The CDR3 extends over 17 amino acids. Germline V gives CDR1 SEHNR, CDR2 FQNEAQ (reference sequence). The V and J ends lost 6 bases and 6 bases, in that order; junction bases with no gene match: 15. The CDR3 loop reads CASSTHRTGTWAGELFF. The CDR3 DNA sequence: TGTGCCAGCAGTACACACAGGACAGGGACGTGGGCCGGGGAGCTGTTTTTT.

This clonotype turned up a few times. CDR3 region: CASSLQGWGSYNEQFF. In nucleotides, the CDR3 is TGTGCCAGCAGTCTACAGGGGTGGGGCTCCTACAATGAGCAGTTCTTC. The genes are TRBV6-2 or TRBV6-3 and TRBJ2-1; 7 bases are a match to TRBD1. The CDR3 contains 16 residues. Looked up from germline, CDR1 is MNHEY and CDR2 is SVGEGT. The V and J ends lost 5 bases and 0 bases, in that order; junction bases with no gene match: 7.

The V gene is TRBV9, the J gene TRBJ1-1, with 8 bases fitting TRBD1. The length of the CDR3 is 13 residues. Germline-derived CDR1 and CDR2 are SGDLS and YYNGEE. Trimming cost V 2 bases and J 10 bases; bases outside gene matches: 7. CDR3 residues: CASSVLDRGGAFF. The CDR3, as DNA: TGTGCCAGCAGCGTTCTAGACAGGGGAGGAGCTTTCTTT. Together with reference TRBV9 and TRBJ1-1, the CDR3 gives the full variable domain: DSGVTQTPKHLITATGQRVTLRCSPRSGDLSVYWYQQSLDQGLQFLIQYYNGEERAKGNILERFSAQQFPDLHSELNLSSLELGDSALYFCASSVLDRGGAFFGQGTRLTVV.

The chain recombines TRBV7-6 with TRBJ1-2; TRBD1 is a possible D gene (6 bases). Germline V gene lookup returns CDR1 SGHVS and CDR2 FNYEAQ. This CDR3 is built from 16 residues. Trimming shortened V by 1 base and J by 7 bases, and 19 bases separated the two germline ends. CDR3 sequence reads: CASSLGTLQGIFGYTF. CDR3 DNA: TGTGCCAGCAGCTTAGGAACATTACAGGGTATATTTGGCTACACCTTC.

The CDR3 protein is CASSPTTGAGYTF. In DNA, the CDR3 is TGTGCCAGCAGTCCAACGACAGGGGCTGGCTACACCTTC. The chain joins TRBV6-1 to TRBJ1-2; 8 bases line up with TRBD1. There are 13 residues in the CDR3. Germline V gene lookup returns CDR1 MNHNS and CDR2 SASEGT. Trimming removed 5 bases from V and 7 bases from J; junction bases left unmatched: 6.

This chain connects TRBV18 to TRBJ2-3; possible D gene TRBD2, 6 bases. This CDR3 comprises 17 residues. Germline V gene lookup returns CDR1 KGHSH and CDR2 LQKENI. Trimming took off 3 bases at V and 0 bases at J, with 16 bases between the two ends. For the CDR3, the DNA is TGTGCCAGCTCACCGACTAGAGGGACGATTAGCACAGATACGCAGTATTTT. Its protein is CASSPTRGTISTDTQYF.